These 22 T cell receptor beta chains came from one sample sequenced in a study of cytomegalovirus exposure and HLA in healthy donors. Primers for the PCR totalled 60 Vbeta and 13 Jbeta. Libraries were prepared by immunoSEQ multiplex PCR; TCRdb keeps only in-frame clonotypes and omits some of them. This repertoire shows over 150,000 clones, 82% found once; its top ten account for about 1.6%. Specimen: PBMCs. These receptors originate from a girl aged 5-17 years in good health and CMV-seropositive.

This clone was seen only a few times. J is TRBJ2-7 and V is TRBV5-1, with D tentatively TRBD2 (6 bases). Trimming shortened V by 4 bases and J by 5 bases, and 19 bases separated the two germline ends. The CDR3 loop spans 15 amino acids. CDR1 SGHRS and CDR2 YFSETQ come from the germline V gene. CDR3 coding DNA: TGCGCCAGCAGCAAACTCGGGACTCCCCTCGACGAGCAGTACTTC. It specifies CASSKLGTPLDEQYF.

The chain couples TRBV7-6 to TRBJ2-3; 9 bases are shared with TRBD2. Germline V gives CDR1 SGHVS, CDR2 FNYEAQ. The CDR3 runs to 16 residues. Trimming removed 1 base from V and 4 bases from J; junction bases left unmatched: 6. The CDR3 loop is CASSLEGGGASDTQYF. In DNA, the CDR3 is TGTGCCAGCAGCTTAGAGGGCGGGGGGGCCTCAGATACGCAGTATTTT.

This clone was seen more than once but under ten times. This rearrangement joins TRBV5-1 to TRBJ2-1, with 14 bases fitting TRBD2. Losses at the gene ends were 3 bases for V and 4 bases for J; bases not matched to a gene: 9. The germline V gene has CDR1 SGHRS and CDR2 YFSETQ. The CDR3 totals 18 residues. This CDR3 is CASSWGTSGSTWYNEQFF. CDR3 sequence (DNA): TGCGCCAGCAGCTGGGGGACTAGCGGGAGTACATGGTACAATGAGCAGTTCTTC.

V gene TRBV19 combines with J gene TRBJ1-2; 8 bases are a match to TRBD1. V lost 2 bases to trimming and J lost 2 bases; unmatched junction nucleotides: 4. This CDR3 has 15 amino acids. Germline V gene data show CDR1 as LNHDA and CDR2 as SQIVND (reference sequence). CDR3 nucleotides: TGTGCCAGTAGTATACAGGGGGCCACCAACTATGGCTACACCTTC. Translation: CASSIQGATNYGYTF.

The chain's CDR3 is CATSEGDRGNGYTF. CDR3 nucleotides: TGTGCCACCAGCGAAGGGGACAGGGGGAATGGCTACACCTTC. V and J are TRBV15 and TRBJ1-2; 11 bases fit TRBD1. J was trimmed by 6 bases and V by 5 bases; bases with no gene match: 5. The germline CDR1 and CDR2 sequences are LNHNV and YYDKDF (reference sequence). This CDR3 contains 14 residues.

This clone was detected only a few times. The J gene is TRBJ2-7, the V gene TRBV4-3, with TRBD2 as a possible D gene (5 bases). Germline lookup yields CDR1 LGHNA and CDR2 YSLEER. The CDR3 spans 15 residues. Between the trimmed V and J ends, which lost 2 bases and 2 bases, there was a span of 13 bases. The CDR3 spells CASSQNEGGAYEQYF. The CDR3 DNA reads as TGCGCCAGCAGCCAAAATGAGGGTGGAGCCTACGAGCAGTACTTC.

The table lists this clone with a count of one. The rearrangement links TRBV7-3 to TRBJ2-3; 9 nucleotides match TRBD1. Losses at the gene ends were 5 bases for V and 5 bases for J; bases not matched to a gene: 5. Germline V gene data show CDR1 as SGHTA and CDR2 as FQGTGA. The CDR3 has 14 residues. Here the CDR3 reads CASSPRTGEDTQYF. The CDR3 DNA is TGTGCCAGCAGCCCACGGACAGGGGAAGATACGCAGTATTTT.

Only one count was recorded for this clone. The CDR3 DNA reads as TGTGCCAGCAGGAAACCGGGACAGGGGAAAGAGACCCAGTACTTC. Translating gives CASRKPGQGKETQYF. This chain connects TRBV28 to TRBJ2-5; 10 nucleotides agree with TRBD1. The CDR3 runs to 15 residues. The germline V gene has CDR1 MDHEN and CDR2 SYDVKM. V lost 6 bases to trimming and J lost 3 bases; unmatched junction nucleotides: 7.

The V and J genes are TRBV15 and TRBJ2-1; D is possibly TRBD1 (5 bases). V gave up 5 bases and J gave up 4 bases, with 12 bases separating them. The CDR3 sequence is 14 residues long. The germline V gene has CDR1 LNHNV and CDR2 YYDKDF (reference sequence). The CDR3 nucleotides are TGTGCCACCAGCCTACAGGCGCAATACAATGAGCAGTTCTTC. Translation gives CATSLQAQYNEQFF.

The rearrangement joins TRBV30 to TRBJ2-1, with 9 bases aligning to TRBD2. Trimming cost V 0 bases and J 6 bases; bases outside gene matches: 9. CDR1 is GTSNPN and CDR2 is SVGIG in the germline V gene (reference sequence). CDR3 length equals 16 residues. For the CDR3, the DNA is TGTGCCTGGAGTGTACCAGGCGGGGGGGCCGGCAATGAGCAGTTCTTC. Translated, it gives CAWSVPGGGAGNEQFF.

The chain employs TRBV5-5 and TRBJ2-7; 9 nucleotides match TRBD2. The CDR3 loop spans 14 amino acids. Losses at the gene ends were 4 bases for V and 2 bases for J; bases not matched to a gene: 4. CDR1 is SGHKS, CDR2 YYEKEE, per germline (reference sequence). The CDR3 loop reads CASSPASGTYEQYF. The CDR3 region has the DNA TGTGCCAGCAGCCCCGCTAGCGGGACCTACGAGCAGTACTTC.

The chain carries TRBV28 and TRBJ1-5; 7 bases agree with TRBD1. This CDR3 has 17 residues. V was pared by 5 bases and J by 0 bases, with 10 bases of the junction left unmatched. Per the germline V gene, CDR1 is MDHEN and CDR2 is SYDVKM. The CDR3 loop is CASSIRVGTASNQPQHF. The CDR3 coding sequence is TGTGCCAGCAGTATACGAGTTGGGACAGCTAGCAATCAGCCCCAGCATTTT.

The CDR3 protein is CASSVLPGQVNTEAFF. CDR3 sequence (DNA): TGTGCCAGCTCAGTCTTACCGGGACAAGTGAACACTGAAGCTTTCTTT. V and J are TRBV18 and TRBJ1-1; D might be TRBD1 (6 bases). The germline V gene encodes CDR1 KGHSH and CDR2 LQKENI. V was shortened by 5 bases and J by 0 bases, with 16 bases between the two germline ends. There are 16 residues in the CDR3. Combining the CDR3 with reference TRBV18 and TRBJ1-1 gives the whole variable domain NAGVMQNPRHLVRRRGQEARLRCSPMKGHSHVYWYRQLPEEGLKFMVYLQKENIIDESGMPKERFSAEFPKEGPSILRIQQVVRGDSAAYFCASSVLPGQVNTEAFFGQGTRLTVV.

The gene calls are TRBV11-2 and TRBJ2-7; 7 bases are a match to TRBD1. Trimming cost V 6 bases and J 2 bases; bases outside gene matches: 7. Germline V lookup: CDR1 SGHAT, CDR2 FQNNGV. The CDR3 is made up of 14 amino acids. The CDR3 loop reads CASRSQGIPYEQYF. DNA for the CDR3: TGTGCCAGCAGATCACAGGGGATACCCTACGAGCAGTACTTC. The whole variable domain, remainder taken from reference TRBV11-2 and TRBJ2-7, is EAGVAQSPRYKIIEKRQSVAFWCNPISGHATLYWYQQILGQGPKLLIQFQNNGVVDDSQLPKDRFSAERLKGVDSTLKIQPAKLEDSAVYLCASRSQGIPYEQYFGPGTRLTVT.

The DNA for the CDR3 is TGTGCCAGCAGCTTAGACGTAGTCCCGGGAGGCTACACCTTC. Its protein product is CASSLDVVPGGYTF. The genes are TRBV7-2 and TRBJ1-2, with D hard to call. Looked up from germline, CDR1 is SGHTA and CDR2 is FQGNSA. CDR3 length: 14 amino acids. With 1 base removed from V and 8 bases from J, the gap between germline ends came to 14 bases.

The table lists this clone with a count of one. This rearrangement joins TRBV7-3 to TRBJ2-2; D gene ambiguous. The CDR3 runs 13 residues. From germline, CDR1 is SGHTA and CDR2 FQGTGA. Trimming left V 2 bases short and J 6 bases short, with 7 bases between. CDR3 sequence: CASSLLFPGELFF. For the CDR3, the DNA is TGTGCCAGCAGCTTATTATTTCCCGGGGAGCTGTTTTTT.

The gene calls are TRBV30 and TRBJ1-1; no definite D call. V was cut by 4 bases and J by 1 base, with 22 bases left in between. Germline V CDR1 and CDR2: GTSNPN, SVGIG (reference sequence). This CDR3 region has 17 residues. CDR3 sequence: CAWTVLSSAAGNTEAFF. The CDR3 region has the DNA TGTGCCTGGACAGTTCTTTCGTCGGCAGCGGGGAACACTGAAGCTTTCTTT. Filled out from reference TRBV30 and TRBJ1-1, the complete variable domain reads SQTIHQWPATLVQPVGSPLSLECTVEGTSNPNLYWYRQAAGRGLQLLFYSVGIGQISSEVPQNLSASRPQDRQFILSSKKLLLSDSGFYLCAWTVLSSAAGNTEAFFGQGTRLTVV.

The V and J genes are TRBV27 and TRBJ2-1; no reliable D call. The CDR3 consists of 11 residues. V was trimmed by 3 bases and J by 10 bases, leaving 7 bases between them. Per germline, CDR1 MNHEY and CDR2 SMNVEV (reference sequence). CDR3 DNA: TGTGCCAGCAGTTTGGGCCGGGAGCAGTTCTTC. It specifies CASSLGREQFF.

The rearrangement links TRBV5-1 to TRBJ2-3; weak D call: TRBD1 (6 bases). Germline V gene sequence: CDR1 SGHRS, CDR2 YFSETQ. This CDR3 contains 16 residues. The V and J ends lost 3 bases and 2 bases respectively, with 16 bases between them. CDR3 in DNA: TGCGCCAGCAGCTGGGGACACAGGGATTTCACAGATACGCAGTATTTT. It yields the protein CASSWGHRDFTDTQYF.

The V and J genes are TRBV28 and TRBJ2-1; 7 nucleotides line up with TRBD2. The trim removed 2 bases at V and 9 bases at J, leaving 7 bases unmatched. The CDR3 is 14 amino acids. CDR1 MDHEN and CDR2 SYDVKM come from the germline V gene. The CDR3 DNA sequence: TGTGCCAGCAGTTTAATTGGGAGCGGGATTGAGCAGTTCTTC. This encodes CASSLIGSGIEQFF.

The chain carries TRBV6-1 and TRBJ1-4, with D unclear. CDR3 length: 14 amino acids. Germline V gene sequence: CDR1 MNHNS, CDR2 SASEGT. V was shortened by 2 bases and J by 1 base, with 5 bases between the two germline ends. CDR3 nucleotide sequence: TGTGCCAGCAGTGAAATCGGAACTAATGAAAAACTGTTTTTT. Protein product: CASSEIGTNEKLFF.

The chain combines TRBV4-3 with TRBJ1-3, with D uncertain. Looked up from germline, CDR1 is LGHNA and CDR2 is YSLEER. V was pared by 5 bases and J by 3 bases, with 14 bases between. The CDR3 runs 15 residues. CDR3 sequence (DNA): TGCGCCAGCAGCGAGGGCCAAATACGTGGAAACACCATATATTTT. This encodes CASSEGQIRGNTIYF.